The rows below give T cell receptor beta chains drawn from one sample of a study of shared clonotypes between healthy human individuals. Generated by immunoSEQ multiplex PCR, the TCRdb table keeps only in-frame clones and is missing some. The sample yields around 1,100,000 clones, 60% to 85% seen once. Material for sequencing was memory CD4+ T cells from PBMCs. These TCRs come from a young man in good health. Some clones in this sample may be carry-over from other donors' samples. CDR3s include the opening cysteine and the closing phenylalanine or tryptophan. A D gene is named only where the DNA matches it firmly. Clone size is stated in some rows and not others, as once, few, many or a class when expanded.

clone size	V gene	D gene	J gene	CDR3 DNA	CDR3 protein
NA	TRBV28	TRBD2	TRBJ2-5	TGTGCCAGCAGTTTATATTTCGGCAGGGGCCGGGAGGGAAAGACCCAGTACTTC	CASSLYFGRGREGKTQYF
many	TRBV27	TRBD2	TRBJ2-7	TGTGCCAGCAGTTTTTTTGCGGGAGGCCTTCCGGAGCAGTACTTC	CASSFFAGGLPEQYF
NA	TRBV2	NA	TRBJ2-3	TGTGCCAGCAGTCTCCCCGGGACTAGCACAGATACGCAGTATTTT	CASSLPGTSTDTQYF
NA	TRBV2	NA	TRBJ2-6	TGTGCCAGCAGTGAAGGTCCCGGGGCAGCCGAACGGTCAGGGGCCAACGTCCTGACTTTC	CASSEGPGAAERSGANVLTF
NA	TRBV5-1	NA	TRBJ2-5	TGCGCCAGCAGCTTGTTGCGCCGACAAGAGACCCAGTACTTC	CASSLLRRQETQYF
few	TRBV5-1	TRBD1	TRBJ1-1	TGCGCCAGCAGCGCCCCGGGACAGGGGAACACTGAAGCTTTCTTT	CASSAPGQGNTEAFF
NA	TRBV6-6	TRBD2	TRBJ2-1	TGTGCCAGCAGTTTAGCGGGGGTGCAGTTCTTC	CASSLAGVQFF
once	TRBV7-3	NA	TRBJ2-6	TGTGCCAGCAGCTTAATGGGTCCTGAGGTAGCGGGGGCCAACGTCCTGACTTTC	CASSLMGPEVAGANVLTF
NA	TRBV28	TRBD1	TRBJ1-5	TGTGCCAGCAGCCCAAACAGGGGGTTAGTTCAGCCCCAGCATTTT	CASSPNRGLVQPQHF
NA	TRBV6-1	NA	TRBJ2-6	TGTGCCAGCAACCCGGTCAGGTCTGGGGCCAACGTCCTGACTTTC	CASNPVRSGANVLTF
NA	TRBV30	NA	TRBJ1-1	TGTGCCTGGAGTATCGGGACCTGGGACACTGAAGCTTTCTTT	CAWSIGTWDTEAFF
many	TRBV18	TRBD2	TRBJ2-3	TGTGCCAGCTCACGCCGGACTAGCCTGACAGATACGCAGTATTTT	CASSRRTSLTDTQYF
NA	TRBV5-1	NA	TRBJ1-2	TGCGCCAGCAGCTTGGCCCCACATGACTATGGCTACACCTTC	CASSLAPHDYGYTF
NA	TRBV4-2	TRBD2	TRBJ2-3	TGTGCCAGCGCCAGGGGCCCCCCCACTAGCGGCGTATCAGATACGCAGTATTTT	CASARGPPTSGVSDTQYF
NA	TRBV5-5	NA	TRBJ1-5	TGTGCCAGCAGCTTGGAAAGCAATCAGCCCCAGCATTTT	CASSLESNQPQHF
NA	TRBV18	NA	TRBJ1-2	TGTGCCAGCTCACCCTCCGGGCTACCGATCCTGTATGGCTACACCTTC	CASSPSGLPILYGYTF
NA	TRBV5-6	TRBD2	TRBJ2-2	TGTGCCAGCAGCTTGTTTAGCGGGAGTAACACCGGGGAGCTGTTTTTT	CASSLFSGSNTGELFF
NA	TRBV6-5	TRBD1	TRBJ2-1	TGTGCCAGCCGGATGCCAGGGGGCGATGAGCAGTTCTTC	CASRMPGGDEQFF
NA	TRBV28	TRBD1	TRBJ1-1	TGTGCCAGCACCGCGGTGGGCCAGGGGGGTTTCTTT	CASTAVGQGGFF
NA	TRBV5-4	TRBD2	TRBJ2-1	TGTGCCAGCAGACCCCTGGGGGGGTGGAATGAGCAGTTCTTC	CASRPLGGWNEQFF
NA	TRBV30	TRBD1	TRBJ1-1	TGTGCCTGCAAGAACAGGGGGTTTCCTTCGAGTACTGAAGCTTTCTTT	CACKNRGFPSSTEAFF
many	TRBV9	TRBD1	TRBJ1-2	TGTGCCAGCAGCGCCATCGGGACAGGGGATGGCTACACCTTC	CASSAIGTGDGYTF
NA	TRBV6-5	NA	TRBJ1-2	TGTGCCAGCATTCCGCCGACAGGATATAATGGCTACACCTTC	CASIPPTGYNGYTF
NA	TRBV27	TRBD2	TRBJ2-2	TGTGCCAGCAGTCTCCAACTAGCGGGAGGCGCCGGGGAGCTGTTTTTT	CASSLQLAGGAGELFF
NA	TRBV19	NA	TRBJ1-2	TGTGCCAGTGAGGGGAGCTATGGCTACACCTTC	CASEGSYGYTF
many	TRBV30	NA	TRBJ1-1	TGTGCCTGGAGTTGGGGTGGTGAAGCTTTCTTT	CAWSWGGEAFF
once	TRBV7-6	NA	TRBJ1-3	TGTGCCAGCAGCTTAAGGGGCACTTCCTCTGGAAACACCATATATTTT	CASSLRGTSSGNTIYF
few	TRBV7-3	NA	TRBJ1-1	TGTGCCAGCAGTATAGGGAACACTGAAGCTTTCTTT	CASSIGNTEAFF
once	TRBV6-4	NA	TRBJ2-2	TGTGCCAGCAGTGATAGTGGGGCCACCGGGGAGCTGTTTTTT	CASSDSGATGELFF
once	TRBV28	NA	TRBJ1-1	TGTGCCAGCAGGTCTTCGAACACTGAAGCTTTCTTT	CASRSSNTEAFF
NA	TRBV18	NA	TRBJ1-1	TGTGCCAGCTCACCACCGAACAGGGTGGAGAACACTGAAGCTTTCTTT	CASSPPNRVENTEAFF
NA	TRBV6-6	TRBD2	TRBJ2-3	TGTGCCAGCATGGCTAGCGGGAGACGGTGGGATACGCAGTATTTT	CASMASGRRWDTQYF
once	TRBV28	TRBD1	TRBJ1-1	TGTGCCAGCAGGAGGACAGGGGCACACAACACTGAAGCTTTCTTT	CASRRTGAHNTEAFF
few	TRBV30	NA	TRBJ2-2	TGTGCCTGGAGTGTAGGGGTATCGGCCGGGGAGCTGTTTTTT	CAWSVGVSAGELFF
NA	TRBV6-1	NA	TRBJ2-7	TGTGCCAGCAGTCGCCTGGGATACGAGCAGTACTTC	CASSRLGYEQYF
NA	TRBV27	NA	TRBJ2-3	TGTGCCAGCCCTCCCTCCCCCGGCGGCCTCCCAGATACGCAGTATTTT	CASPPSPGGLPDTQYF
once	TRBV5-1	TRBD2	TRBJ2-7	TGCGCCAGCAGCTGGGGGCCGACTAGCGCGAACTCCTACGAGCAGTACTTC	CASSWGPTSANSYEQYF
few	TRBV7-2	TRBD1	TRBJ1-2	TGTGCCAGCAGCCACGGGGGCGGACAGGGGGCCGATGGCTACACCTTC	CASSHGGGQGADGYTF
once	TRBV2	NA	TRBJ2-7	TGTGCCAGCAGACAGGTATCCGAGCAGTACTTC	CASRQVSEQYF
NA	TRBV5-1	TRBD1	TRBJ1-2	TGCGCCAGCAGCGTTGACAGGGGGTATGGCTACACCTTC	CASSVDRGYGYTF
few	TRBV6-5	NA	TRBJ1-1	TGTGCCACCAGGGCAAGTGGGCTAACTGAAGCTTTCTTT	CATRASGLTEAFF
NA	TRBV28	TRBD2	TRBJ2-3	TGTGCCAGCAGTTTATGGACTAGCGGGGGTTCCTATTTCAAAGATACGCAGTATTTT	CASSLWTSGGSYFKDTQYF